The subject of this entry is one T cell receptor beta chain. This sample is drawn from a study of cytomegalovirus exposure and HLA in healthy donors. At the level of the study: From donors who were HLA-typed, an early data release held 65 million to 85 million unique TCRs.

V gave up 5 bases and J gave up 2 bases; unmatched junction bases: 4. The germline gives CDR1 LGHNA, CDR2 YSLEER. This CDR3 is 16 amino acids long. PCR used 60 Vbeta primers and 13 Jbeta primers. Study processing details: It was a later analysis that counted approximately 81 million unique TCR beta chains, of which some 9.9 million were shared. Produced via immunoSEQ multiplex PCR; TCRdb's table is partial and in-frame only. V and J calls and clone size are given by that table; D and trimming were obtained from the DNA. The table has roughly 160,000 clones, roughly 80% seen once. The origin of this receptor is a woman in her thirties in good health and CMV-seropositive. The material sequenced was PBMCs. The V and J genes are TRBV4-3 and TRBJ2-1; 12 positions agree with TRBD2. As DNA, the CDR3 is TGCGCCAGCAGCTACCGACTAGCGGGGGCCTACAATGAGCAGTTCTTC. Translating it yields CASSYRLAGAYNEQFF.